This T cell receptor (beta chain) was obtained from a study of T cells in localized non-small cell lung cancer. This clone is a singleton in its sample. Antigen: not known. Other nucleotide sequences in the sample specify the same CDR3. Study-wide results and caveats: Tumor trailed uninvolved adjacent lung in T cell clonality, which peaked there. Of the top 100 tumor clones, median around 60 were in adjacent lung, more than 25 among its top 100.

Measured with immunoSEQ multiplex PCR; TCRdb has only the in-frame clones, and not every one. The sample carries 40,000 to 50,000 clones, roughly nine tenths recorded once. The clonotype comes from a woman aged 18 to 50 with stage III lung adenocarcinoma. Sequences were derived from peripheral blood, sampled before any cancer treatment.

CDR3 loop: CASSYSQGAGELFF. The CDR3 DNA reads as TGTGCCAGCAGTTATTCACAGGGAGCTGGGGAGCTGTTTTTT. This chain joins TRBV6-5 and TRBJ2-2, with a weak D call TRBD1 (6 bases). Germline V gene sequence: CDR1 MNHEY, CDR2 SVGAGI. This CDR3 contains 14 residues. V lost 3 bases to trimming and J lost 8 bases, with 13 bases between them.